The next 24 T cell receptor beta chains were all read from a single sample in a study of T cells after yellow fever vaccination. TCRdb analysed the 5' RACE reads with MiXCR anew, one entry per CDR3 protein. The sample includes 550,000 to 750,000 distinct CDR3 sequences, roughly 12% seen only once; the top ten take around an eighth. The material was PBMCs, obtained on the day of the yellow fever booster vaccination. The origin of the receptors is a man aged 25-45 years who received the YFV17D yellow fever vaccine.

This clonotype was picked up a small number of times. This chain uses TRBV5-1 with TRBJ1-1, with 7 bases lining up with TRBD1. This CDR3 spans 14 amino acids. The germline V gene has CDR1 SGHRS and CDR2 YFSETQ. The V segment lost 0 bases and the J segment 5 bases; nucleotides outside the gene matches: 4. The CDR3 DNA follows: TGCGCCAGCAGCTTGGTTAGGGGGCAAACTGAAGCTTTCTTT. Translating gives CASSLVRGQTEAFF.

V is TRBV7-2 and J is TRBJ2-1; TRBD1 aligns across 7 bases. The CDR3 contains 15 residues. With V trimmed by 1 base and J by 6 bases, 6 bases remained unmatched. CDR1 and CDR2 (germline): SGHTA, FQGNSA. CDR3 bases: TGTGCCAGCAGCTTAGTCAGCCCAGGGGGCAATGAGCAGTTCTTC. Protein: CASSLVSPGGNEQFF.

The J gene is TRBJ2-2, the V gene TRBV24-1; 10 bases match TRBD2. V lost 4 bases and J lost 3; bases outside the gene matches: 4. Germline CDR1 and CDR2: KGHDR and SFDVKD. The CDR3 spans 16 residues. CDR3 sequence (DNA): TGTGCCACCAGTGAACCAGCGGGAGGGGACACCGGGGAGCTGTTTTTT. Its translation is CATSEPAGGDTGELFF.

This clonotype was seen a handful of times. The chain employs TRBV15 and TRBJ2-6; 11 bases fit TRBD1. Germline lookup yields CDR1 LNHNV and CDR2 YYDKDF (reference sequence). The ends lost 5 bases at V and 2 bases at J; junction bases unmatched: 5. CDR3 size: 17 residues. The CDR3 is CATSGTGGIAGANVLTF. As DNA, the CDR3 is TGTGCCACCAGCGGGACAGGGGGAATAGCTGGGGCCAACGTCCTGACTTTC.

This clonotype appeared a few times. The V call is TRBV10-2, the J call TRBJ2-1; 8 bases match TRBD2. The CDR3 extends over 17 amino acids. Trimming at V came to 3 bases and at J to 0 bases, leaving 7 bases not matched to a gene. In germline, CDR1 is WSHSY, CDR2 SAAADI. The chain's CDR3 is CASSEGSGISSYNEQFF. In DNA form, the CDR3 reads TGCGCCAGCAGTGAAGGTAGCGGGATTAGCTCCTACAATGAGCAGTTCTTC.

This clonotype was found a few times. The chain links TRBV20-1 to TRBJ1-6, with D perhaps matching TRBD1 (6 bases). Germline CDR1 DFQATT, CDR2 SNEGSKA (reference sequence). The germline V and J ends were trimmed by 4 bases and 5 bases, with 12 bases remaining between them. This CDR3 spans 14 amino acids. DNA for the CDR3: TGCAGTGCTACAACCGACAGGAATAATTCACCCCTCCACTTT. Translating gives CSATTDRNNSPLHF.

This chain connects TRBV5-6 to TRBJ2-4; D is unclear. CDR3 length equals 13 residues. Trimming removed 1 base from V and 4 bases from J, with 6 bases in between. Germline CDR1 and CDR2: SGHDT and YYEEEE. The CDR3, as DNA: TGTGCCAGCAGCTTGATCGGAAAAAACATTCAGTACTTC. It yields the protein CASSLIGKNIQYF.

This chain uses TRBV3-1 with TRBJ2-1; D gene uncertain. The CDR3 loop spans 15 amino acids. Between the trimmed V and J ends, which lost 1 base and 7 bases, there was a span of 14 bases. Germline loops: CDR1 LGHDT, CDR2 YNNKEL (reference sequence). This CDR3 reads CASSQAVNSRNEQFF. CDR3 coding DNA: TGTGCCAGCAGCCAAGCGGTCAATAGTAGAAATGAGCAGTTCTTC.

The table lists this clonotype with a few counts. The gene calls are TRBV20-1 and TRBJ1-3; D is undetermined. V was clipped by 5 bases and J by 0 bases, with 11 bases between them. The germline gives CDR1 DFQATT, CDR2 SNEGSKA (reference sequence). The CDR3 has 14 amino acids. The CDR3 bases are TGCAGTGCTTCTTTAGGAAGCTCTGGAAACACCATATATTTT. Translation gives CSASLGSSGNTIYF.

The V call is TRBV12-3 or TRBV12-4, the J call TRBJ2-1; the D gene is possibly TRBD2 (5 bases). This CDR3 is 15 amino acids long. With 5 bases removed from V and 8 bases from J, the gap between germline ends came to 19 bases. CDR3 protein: CASSLPSGLVDEQFF. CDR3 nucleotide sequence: TGTGCCAGCAGTCTCCCGTCGGGGTTAGTTGATGAGCAGTTCTTC.

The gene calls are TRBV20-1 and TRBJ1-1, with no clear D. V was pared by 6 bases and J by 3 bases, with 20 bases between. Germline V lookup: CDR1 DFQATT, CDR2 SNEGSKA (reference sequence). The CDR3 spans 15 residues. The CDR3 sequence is CSANGDFLPHTEAFF. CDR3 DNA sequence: TGCAGTGCCAACGGGGATTTCCTACCGCACACTGAAGCTTTCTTT.

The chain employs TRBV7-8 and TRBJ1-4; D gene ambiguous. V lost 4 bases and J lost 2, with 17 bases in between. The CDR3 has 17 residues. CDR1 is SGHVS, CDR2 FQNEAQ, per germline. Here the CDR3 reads CASSSPPDGSTNEKLFF. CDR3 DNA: TGTGCCAGCAGCTCTCCGCCGGACGGGTCCACTAATGAAAAACTGTTTTTT.

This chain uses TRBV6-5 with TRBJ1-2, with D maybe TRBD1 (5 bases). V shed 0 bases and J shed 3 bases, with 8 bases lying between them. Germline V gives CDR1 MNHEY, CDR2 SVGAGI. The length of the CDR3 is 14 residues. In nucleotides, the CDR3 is TGTGCCAGCAGTTACTCATCAGGGTACTATGGCTACACCTTC. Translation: CASSYSSGYYGYTF.

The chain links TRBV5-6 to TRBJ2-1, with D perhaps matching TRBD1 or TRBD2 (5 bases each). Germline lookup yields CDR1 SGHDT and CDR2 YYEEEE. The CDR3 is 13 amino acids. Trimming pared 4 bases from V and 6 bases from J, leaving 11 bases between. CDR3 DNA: TGTGCCAGCAGCCACGGGGCTGGCAATGAGCAGTTCTTC. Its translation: CASSHGAGNEQFF.

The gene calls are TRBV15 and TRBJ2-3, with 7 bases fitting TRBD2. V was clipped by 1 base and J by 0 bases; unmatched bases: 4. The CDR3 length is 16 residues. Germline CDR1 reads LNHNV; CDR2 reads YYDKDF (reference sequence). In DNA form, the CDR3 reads TGTGCCACCAGCAGAGGGGGACTACCTAGCACAGATACGCAGTATTTT. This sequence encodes CATSRGGLPSTDTQYF.

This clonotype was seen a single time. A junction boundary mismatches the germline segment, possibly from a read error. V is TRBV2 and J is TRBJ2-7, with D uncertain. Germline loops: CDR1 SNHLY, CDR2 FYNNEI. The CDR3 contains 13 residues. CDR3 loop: CASSVLSSNEQYF. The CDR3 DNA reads TGTGCCAGCAGTGTTCTTAGCTCCAACGAGCAGTACTTC.

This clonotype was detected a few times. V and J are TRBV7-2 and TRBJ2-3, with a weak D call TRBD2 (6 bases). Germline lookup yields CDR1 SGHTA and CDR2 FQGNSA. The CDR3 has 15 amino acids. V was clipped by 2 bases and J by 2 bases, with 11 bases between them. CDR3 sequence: CASSLQGGNTDTQYF. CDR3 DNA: TGTGCCAGCAGCTTACAGGGCGGGAACACAGATACGCAGTATTTT.

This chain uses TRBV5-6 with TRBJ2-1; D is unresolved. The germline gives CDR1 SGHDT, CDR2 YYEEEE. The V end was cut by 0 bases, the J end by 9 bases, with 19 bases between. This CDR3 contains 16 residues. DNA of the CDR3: TGTGCCAGCAGCTTGGACCCCCAAGCGATTTTGAGTGAGCAGTTCTTC. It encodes CASSLDPQAILSEQFF.

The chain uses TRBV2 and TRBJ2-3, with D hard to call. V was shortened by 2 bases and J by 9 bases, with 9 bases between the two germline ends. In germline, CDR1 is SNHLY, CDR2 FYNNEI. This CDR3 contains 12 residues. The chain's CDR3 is CASSESTGTQYF. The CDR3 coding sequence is TGTGCCAGCAGTGAATCTACCGGGACGCAGTATTTT.

DNA of the CDR3: TGTGCCACCTCACCGGGGGAAGGGGCAGATACGCAGTATTTT. This translates into CATSPGEGADTQYF. The V gene is TRBV24-1, the J gene TRBJ2-3; D may be TRBD2 (6 bases). V was clipped by 9 bases and J by 4 bases, with 16 bases between them. Germline assignment: CDR1 KGHDR and CDR2 SFDVKD. The CDR3 runs to 14 residues.

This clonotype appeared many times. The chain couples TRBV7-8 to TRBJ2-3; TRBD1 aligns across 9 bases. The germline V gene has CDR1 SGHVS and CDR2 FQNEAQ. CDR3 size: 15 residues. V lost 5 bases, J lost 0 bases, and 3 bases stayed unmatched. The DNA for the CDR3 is TGTGCCAGCAGCCCAGGACAGGGGAGCACAGATACGCAGTATTTT. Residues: CASSPGQGSTDTQYF.

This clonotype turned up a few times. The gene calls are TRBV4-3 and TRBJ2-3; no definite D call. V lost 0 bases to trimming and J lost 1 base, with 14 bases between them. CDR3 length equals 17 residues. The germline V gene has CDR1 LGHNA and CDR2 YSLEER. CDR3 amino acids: CASSQDQLVVGTDTQYF. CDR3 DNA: TGCGCCAGCAGCCAAGATCAACTGGTTGTGGGCACAGATACGCAGTATTTT.

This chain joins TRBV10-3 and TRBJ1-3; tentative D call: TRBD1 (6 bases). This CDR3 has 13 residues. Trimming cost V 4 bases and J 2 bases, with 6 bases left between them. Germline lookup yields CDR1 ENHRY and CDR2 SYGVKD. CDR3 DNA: TGTGCCATCAGTGGGGACACTGGAAACACCATATATTTT. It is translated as CAISGDTGNTIYF.

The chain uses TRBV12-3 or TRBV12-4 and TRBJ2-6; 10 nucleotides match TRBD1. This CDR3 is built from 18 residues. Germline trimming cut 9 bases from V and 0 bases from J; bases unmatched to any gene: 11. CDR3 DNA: TGTGCCAGTGCCCCAGGGACAGGGGACATCTCTGGGGCCAACGTCCTGACTTTC. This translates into CASAPGTGDISGANVLTF.